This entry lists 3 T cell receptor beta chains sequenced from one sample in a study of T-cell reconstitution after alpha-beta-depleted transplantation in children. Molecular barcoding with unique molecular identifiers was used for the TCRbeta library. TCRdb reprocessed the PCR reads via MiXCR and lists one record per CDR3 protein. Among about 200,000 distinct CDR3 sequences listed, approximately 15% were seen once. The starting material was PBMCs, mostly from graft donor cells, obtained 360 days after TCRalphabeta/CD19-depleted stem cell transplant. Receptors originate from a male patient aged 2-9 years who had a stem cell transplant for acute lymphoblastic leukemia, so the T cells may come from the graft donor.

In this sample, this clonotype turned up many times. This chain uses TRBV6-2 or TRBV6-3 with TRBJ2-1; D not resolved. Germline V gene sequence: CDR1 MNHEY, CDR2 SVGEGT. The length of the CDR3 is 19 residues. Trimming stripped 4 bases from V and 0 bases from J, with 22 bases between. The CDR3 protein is CASSSFPGGVSPSYNEQFF. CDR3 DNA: TGTGCCAGCAGTTCATTTCCGGGTGGGGTATCACCCTCCTACAATGAGCAGTTCTTC.

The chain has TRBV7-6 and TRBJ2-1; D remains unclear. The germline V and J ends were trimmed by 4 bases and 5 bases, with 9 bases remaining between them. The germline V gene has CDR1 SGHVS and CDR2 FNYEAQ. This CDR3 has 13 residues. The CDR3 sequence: CASSSDRNNEQFF. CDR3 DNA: TGTGCCAGCAGCTCGGACCGGAACAATGAGCAGTTCTTC.

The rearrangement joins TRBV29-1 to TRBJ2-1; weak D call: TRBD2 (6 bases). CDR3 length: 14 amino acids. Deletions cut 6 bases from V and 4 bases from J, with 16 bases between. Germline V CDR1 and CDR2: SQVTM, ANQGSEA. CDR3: CSVASGRGYNEQFF. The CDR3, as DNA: TGCAGCGTCGCATCCGGGAGAGGATACAATGAGCAGTTCTTC.